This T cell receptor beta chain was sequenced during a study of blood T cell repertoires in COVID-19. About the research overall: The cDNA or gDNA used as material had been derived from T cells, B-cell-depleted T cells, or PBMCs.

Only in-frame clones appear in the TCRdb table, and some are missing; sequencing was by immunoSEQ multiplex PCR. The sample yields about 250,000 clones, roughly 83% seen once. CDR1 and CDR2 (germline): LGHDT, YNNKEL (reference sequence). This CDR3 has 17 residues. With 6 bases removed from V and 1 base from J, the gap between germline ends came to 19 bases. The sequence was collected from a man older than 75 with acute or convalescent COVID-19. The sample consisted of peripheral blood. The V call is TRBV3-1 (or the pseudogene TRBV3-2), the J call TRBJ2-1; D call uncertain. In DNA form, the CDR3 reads TGTGCCAGCAGTTCCTTTTTTAGTCATAGATCCTACAATGAGCAGTTCTTC. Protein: CASSSFFSHRSYNEQFF.